At least ten counts were recorded for the clone carrying this T cell receptor beta chain. Then a second PCR, running roughly 7 to 11 cycles, was carried out with a sample-barcoded 5' primer and a J-beta primer mix. TCRdb reprocessed the 5' RACE reads via MiXCR and lists one record per CDR3 protein. Here the sample spans 1.5 million to 2 million distinct CDR3 sequences, over 25% being singletons. This entry is derived from a study of blood T cells in healthy people across ages. The CDR3 is 13 amino acids. The germline V and J ends were trimmed by 0 bases and 6 bases, with 9 bases remaining between them. CDR1 MNHEY and CDR2 SMNVEV come from the germline V gene (reference sequence).

The chain links TRBV27 to TRBJ2-7; D gene uncertain. The source of this sequence is a woman aged 25 to 39 in good health. The sequenced sample consisted of blood. CDR3 loop: CASSLSRNIEQYF. In DNA, the CDR3 is TGTGCCAGCAGTTTATCTAGAAATATCGAGCAGTACTTC.